This TCR beta chain was identified in a study of blood T cell repertoires in COVID-19. Study-wide context: Researchers got acute and convalescent COVID-19 samples from the United States, Italy and Spain. In each case, the material was cDNA or gDNA derived from T cells, B-cell-depleted T cells, or PBMCs.

The table came from immunoSEQ multiplex PCR; TCRdb's copy has only in-frame clones and leaves some out. Among a few hundred thousand clones listed, roughly nine tenths were seen once. This CDR3 is built from 14 residues. V lost 3 bases to trimming and J lost 4 bases, with 12 bases between them. Germline CDR1 and CDR2: MDHEN and SYDVKM. Before being deemed recovered, Cohort 3 donors had two negative PCRs, clearance, or symptom resolution. The V call is TRBV28, the J call TRBJ1-1; tentatively, D is TRBD1 (6 bases). The sample comprised PBMCs or T cells enriched from blood (not recorded which). The clonotype comes from a woman in her 30s who had recovered from COVID-19. The CDR3, as DNA: TGTGCCAGCAGTTTCACAGGGTCGAGCACTGAAGCTTTCTTT. Its protein is CASSFTGSSTEAFF.